The clone carrying this T cell receptor beta chain was detected a few times. The antigen is unknown. The data stem from a study of early T cells in non-severe SARS-CoV-2 infection. Whole-study context: Bulk RNA isolated from unsorted whole blood underwent sequencing; chains were not paired. Study-level results: Matching results from VDJdb favored anti-spike CD8 responses, leaving private and CD4 specificities undetected.

Germline-derived CDR1 and CDR2 are MNHEY and SVGEGT. Trimming cost V 6 bases and J 4 bases, with 16 bases left between them. The CDR3 spans 15 residues. As part of library construction, unique molecular identifiers were attached to individual cDNA molecules. Each CDR3 protein is one row after TCRdb ran MiXCR on the 5' RACE reads. The table lists about 53,000 distinct CDR3 sequences, 10% to 15% of them singletons. This TCR came from an adult who was a healthcare worker with PCR-confirmed SARS-CoV-2 infection or an uninfected control (not recorded which). This chain links TRBV6-2 or TRBV6-3 with TRBJ2-1; D ambiguous. The source material was whole blood, sampled at baseline. The CDR3: CASREATGAYNEQFF. CDR3 in DNA: TGTGCCAGCAGAGAAGCGACTGGAGCTTACAATGAGCAGTTCTTC.